Listed below are T cell receptor beta chains from one sample, sequenced in a study of blood T cell repertoires in COVID-19. The assay was immunoSEQ multiplex PCR, and TCRdb's table has in-frame clones only and misses some. Among about 120,000 clones listed, about 85% were seen once. The sequenced material came from peripheral blood. The receptors derive from a human donor in a cohort sampled during active COVID-19. Both conserved end residues are part of each CDR3. The D gene is left open where the match is weak. Expanded clones get a size class; other rows say once, few or many, or leave the size out.

cdr3_nt: TGTGCCAGCAGCGACGGGAATCAGCCCCAGCATTTT
cdr3_aa: CASSDGNQPQHF
v_call: TRBV19
d_call: .
clone_size: few
j_call: TRBJ1-5

cdr3_nt: TGCAGCGTCCGGACAGGTCGGTACGAGCAGTACTTC
cdr3_aa: CSVRTGRYEQYF
v_call: TRBV29-1
d_call: TRBD1
clone_size: once
j_call: TRBJ2-7

cdr3_nt: TGTGCCAGCAGCCAAGATCAAGGGGGTTTCGATACGCAGTATTTT
cdr3_aa: CASSQDQGGFDTQYF
v_call: TRBV3-1/TRBV3-2
d_call: .
clone_size: .
j_call: TRBJ2-3

cdr3_nt: TGTGCCAGCAGCCCCGAACACAGGGCGAACACTGAAGCTTTCTTT
cdr3_aa: CASSPEHRANTEAFF
v_call: TRBV7-9
d_call: .
clone_size: .
j_call: TRBJ1-1

cdr3_nt: TGTGCCAGCAGCGTATCAACAGGGCCCCCTTCCTACGAGCAGTACTTC
cdr3_aa: CASSVSTGPPSYEQYF
v_call: TRBV9
d_call: .
clone_size: .
j_call: TRBJ2-7

cdr3_nt: TGTGCCAGCAGCGTAGGCAGGGTCGGTTCTGGGGCCAACGTCCTGACTTTC
cdr3_aa: CASSVGRVGSGANVLTF
v_call: TRBV9
d_call: .
clone_size: .
j_call: TRBJ2-6

cdr3_nt: TGTGCCAGCAGCTTGCACAGGGTCGGAACTGAAGCTTTCTTT
cdr3_aa: CASSLHRVGTEAFF
v_call: TRBV5-5
d_call: .
clone_size: .
j_call: TRBJ1-1

cdr3_nt: TGTGCCACCAGCAGAGAGTTGCAGGGGGCGCGGGCTTTCTTT
cdr3_aa: CATSRELQGARAFF
v_call: TRBV15
d_call: TRBD1
clone_size: .
j_call: TRBJ1-1

cdr3_nt: TGTGCCAGCAGCCCGATGGGGCAGGGGGGTTCCTACGAGCAGTACTTC
cdr3_aa: CASSPMGQGGSYEQYF
v_call: TRBV5-5
d_call: .
clone_size: .
j_call: TRBJ2-7

cdr3_nt: TGTGCCAGCAGTGAAACAGGGGGGTATAGCAATCAGCCCCAGCATTTT
cdr3_aa: CASSETGGYSNQPQHF
v_call: TRBV2
d_call: TRBD1
clone_size: .
j_call: TRBJ1-5

cdr3_nt: TGCGCCAGCAGCCTGCAAGAGATAGAAGAGCAGTTCTTC
cdr3_aa: CASSLQEIEEQFF
v_call: TRBV5-1
d_call: .
clone_size: .
j_call: TRBJ2-1

cdr3_nt: TGTGCCACCGGGGAGGAGACCCAGTACTTC
cdr3_aa: CATGEETQYF
v_call: TRBV10-3
d_call: .
clone_size: few
j_call: TRBJ2-5

cdr3_nt: TGTGCCATCGGGCGGGACTCAGACACTGAAGCTTTCTTT
cdr3_aa: CAIGRDSDTEAFF
v_call: TRBV10-3
d_call: .
clone_size: .
j_call: TRBJ1-1

cdr3_nt: TGTGCCAGCAGCGCGGGGATCGGAAACACCATATATTTT
cdr3_aa: CASSAGIGNTIYF
v_call: TRBV11-3
d_call: .
clone_size: .
j_call: TRBJ1-3

cdr3_nt: TGTGCCAGCAGCTTAGCGGGAGCGGCTAGCGGGGGGACTTTC
cdr3_aa: CASSLAGAASGGTF
v_call: TRBV7-9
d_call: TRBD2
clone_size: .
j_call: TRBJ2-7

cdr3_nt: TGTGCCAGCAGCCAAGGGGCTAGCGGGGGAGAAGAGACCCAGTACTTC
cdr3_aa: CASSQGASGGEETQYF
v_call: TRBV11-3
d_call: TRBD2
clone_size: .
j_call: TRBJ2-5

cdr3_nt: TGTGCCAGCAGCCGCTACCCGGGACAGATATCGACCTACGAGCAGTACTTC
cdr3_aa: CASSRYPGQISTYEQYF
v_call: TRBV7-2
d_call: TRBD1
clone_size: .
j_call: TRBJ2-7

cdr3_nt: TGTGCCAGCAGTGACCACAGGGGTGCGCCCCAGCATTTT
cdr3_aa: CASSDHRGAPQHF
v_call: TRBV6-1
d_call: TRBD1
clone_size: once
j_call: TRBJ1-5

cdr3_nt: TGCGCCAGCAGCTTCGGACAGGTCACAGATACGCAGTATTTT
cdr3_aa: CASSFGQVTDTQYF
v_call: TRBV5-1
d_call: TRBD1
clone_size: .
j_call: TRBJ2-3

cdr3_nt: TGCGCCAGCAGCTTTTTTGGGCCCCAGCCCCAGCATTTT
cdr3_aa: CASSFFGPQPQHF
v_call: TRBV5-1
d_call: .
clone_size: .
j_call: TRBJ1-5